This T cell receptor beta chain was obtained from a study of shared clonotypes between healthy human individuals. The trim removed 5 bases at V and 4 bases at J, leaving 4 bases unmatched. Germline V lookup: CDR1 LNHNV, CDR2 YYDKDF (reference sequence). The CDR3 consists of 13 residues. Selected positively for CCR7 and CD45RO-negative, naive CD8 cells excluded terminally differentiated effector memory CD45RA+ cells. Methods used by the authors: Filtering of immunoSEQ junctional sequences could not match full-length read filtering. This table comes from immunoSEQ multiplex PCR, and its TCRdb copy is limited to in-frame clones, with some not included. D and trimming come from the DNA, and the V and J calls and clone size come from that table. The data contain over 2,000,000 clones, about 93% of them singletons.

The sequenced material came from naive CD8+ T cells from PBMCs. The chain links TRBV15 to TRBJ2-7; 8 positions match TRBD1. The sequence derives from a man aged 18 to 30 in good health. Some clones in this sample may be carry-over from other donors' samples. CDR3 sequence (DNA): TGTGCCACCAGCGGGGACAGGTTTTACGAGCAGTACTTC. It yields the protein CATSGDRFYEQYF.